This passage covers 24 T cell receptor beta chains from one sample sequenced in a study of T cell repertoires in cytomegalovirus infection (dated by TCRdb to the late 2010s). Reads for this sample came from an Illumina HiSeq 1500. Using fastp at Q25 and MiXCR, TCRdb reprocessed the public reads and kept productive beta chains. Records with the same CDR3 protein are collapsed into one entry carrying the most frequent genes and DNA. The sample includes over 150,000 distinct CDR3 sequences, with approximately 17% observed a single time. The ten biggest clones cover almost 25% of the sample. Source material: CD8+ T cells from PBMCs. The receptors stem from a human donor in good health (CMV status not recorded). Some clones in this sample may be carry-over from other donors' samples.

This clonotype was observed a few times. The CDR3 region has the DNA TGTGCCAGCAGCCTGTGGACTAATGAAAAACTGTTTTTT. Amino acids: CASSLWTNEKLFF. This chain joins TRBV11-2 and TRBJ1-4; no definite D call. CDR1 and CDR2 from the germline V gene are SGHAT and FQNNGV. The CDR3 has 13 residues. Trimming cost V 5 bases and J 2 bases, with 6 bases left between them.

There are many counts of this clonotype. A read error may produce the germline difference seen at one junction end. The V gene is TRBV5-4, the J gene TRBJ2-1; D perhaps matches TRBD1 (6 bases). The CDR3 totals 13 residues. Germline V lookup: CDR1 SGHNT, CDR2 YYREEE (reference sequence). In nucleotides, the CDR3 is TGTGCCAGCAGGTTGGACAGCTACAATGAGCAGTTCTTC. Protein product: CASRLDSYNEQFF.

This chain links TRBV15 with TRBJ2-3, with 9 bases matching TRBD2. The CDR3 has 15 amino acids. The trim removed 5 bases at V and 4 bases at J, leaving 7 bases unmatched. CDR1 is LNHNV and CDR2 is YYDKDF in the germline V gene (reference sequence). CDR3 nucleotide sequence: TGTGCCACCAGCGGGGAGGGACTAGCAGCAGATACGCAGTATTTT. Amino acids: CATSGEGLAADTQYF.

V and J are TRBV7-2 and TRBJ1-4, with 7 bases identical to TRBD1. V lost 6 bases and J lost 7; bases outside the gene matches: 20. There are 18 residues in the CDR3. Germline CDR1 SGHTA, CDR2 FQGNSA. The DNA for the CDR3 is TGTGCCAGCAGACCGGGACAGCTGATGGGCCCTAGTGGTGAAAAACTGTTTTTT. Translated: CASRPGQLMGPSGEKLFF.

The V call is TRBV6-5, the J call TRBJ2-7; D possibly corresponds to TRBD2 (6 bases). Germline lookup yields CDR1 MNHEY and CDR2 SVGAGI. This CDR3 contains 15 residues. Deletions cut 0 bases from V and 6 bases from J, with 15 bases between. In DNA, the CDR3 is TGTGCCAGCAGTTACTCGGTCGGGGGAATGGGCGAGCAGTACTTC. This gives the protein CASSYSVGGMGEQYF.

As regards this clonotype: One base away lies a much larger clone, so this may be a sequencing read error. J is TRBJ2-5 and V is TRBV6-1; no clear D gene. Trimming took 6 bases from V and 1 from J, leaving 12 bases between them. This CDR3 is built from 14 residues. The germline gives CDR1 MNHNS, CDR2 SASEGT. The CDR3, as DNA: TGTGCCAGCAGCCCCGGACGGCTCCAAGAGACCCAGTACTTC. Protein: CASSPGRLQETQYF.

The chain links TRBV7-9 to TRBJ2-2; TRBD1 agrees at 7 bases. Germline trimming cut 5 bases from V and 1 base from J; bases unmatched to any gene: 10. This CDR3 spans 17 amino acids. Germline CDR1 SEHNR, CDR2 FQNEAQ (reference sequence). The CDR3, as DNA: TGTGCCAGCAGCCCCCCTCCGACAGGGCAGAACACCGGGGAGCTGTTTTTT. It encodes CASSPPPTGQNTGELFF.

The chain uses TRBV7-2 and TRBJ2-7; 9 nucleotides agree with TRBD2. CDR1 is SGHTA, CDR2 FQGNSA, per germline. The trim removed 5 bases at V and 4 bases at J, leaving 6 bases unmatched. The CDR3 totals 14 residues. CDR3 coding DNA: TGTGCCAGCAGCATTAGCGGGGGTCCATACGAGCAGTACTTC. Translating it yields CASSISGGPYEQYF.

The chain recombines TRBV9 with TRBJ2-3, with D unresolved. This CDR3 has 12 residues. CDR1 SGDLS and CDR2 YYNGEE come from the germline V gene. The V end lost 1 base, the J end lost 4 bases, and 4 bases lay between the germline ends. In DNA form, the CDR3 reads TGTGCCAGCAGCGTAATCCCAGATACGCAGTATTTT. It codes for CASSVIPDTQYF. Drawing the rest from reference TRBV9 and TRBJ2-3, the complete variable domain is DSGVTQTPKHLITATGQRVTLRCSPRSGDLSVYWYQQSLDQGLQFLIQYYNGEERAKGNILERFSAQQFPDLHSELNLSSLELGDSALYFCASSVIPDTQYFGPGTRLTVL.

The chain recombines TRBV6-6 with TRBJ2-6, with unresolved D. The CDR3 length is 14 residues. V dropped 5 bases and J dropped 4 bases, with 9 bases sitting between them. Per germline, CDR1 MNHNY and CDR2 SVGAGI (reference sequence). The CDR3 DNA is TGTGCCAGCAGTGTGGTGGTAGGGGCCAACGTCCTGACTTTC. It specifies CASSVVVGANVLTF.

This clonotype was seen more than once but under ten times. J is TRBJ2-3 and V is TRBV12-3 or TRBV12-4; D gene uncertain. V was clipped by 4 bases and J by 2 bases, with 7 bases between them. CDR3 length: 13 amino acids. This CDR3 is CASSWILTDTQYF. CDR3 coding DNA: TGTGCCAGCAGTTGGATCCTCACAGATACGCAGTATTTT.

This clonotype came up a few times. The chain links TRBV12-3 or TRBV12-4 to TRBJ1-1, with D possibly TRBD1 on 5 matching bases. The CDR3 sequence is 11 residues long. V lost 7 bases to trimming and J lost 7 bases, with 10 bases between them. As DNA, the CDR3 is TGTGCCAGCACTCTGGGGGGTGAAGCTTTCTTT. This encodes CASTLGGEAFF.

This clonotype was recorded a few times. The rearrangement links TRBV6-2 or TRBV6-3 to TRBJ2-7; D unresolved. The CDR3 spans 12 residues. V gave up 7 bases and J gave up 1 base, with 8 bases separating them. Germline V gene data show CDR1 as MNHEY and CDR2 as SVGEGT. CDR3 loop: CASMDGSYEQYF. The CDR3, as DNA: TGTGCCAGCATGGACGGTTCCTACGAGCAGTACTTC.

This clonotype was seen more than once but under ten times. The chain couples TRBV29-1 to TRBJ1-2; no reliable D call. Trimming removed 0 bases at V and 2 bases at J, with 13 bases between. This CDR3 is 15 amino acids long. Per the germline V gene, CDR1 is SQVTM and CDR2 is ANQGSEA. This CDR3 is CSVEDPHTWNYGYTF. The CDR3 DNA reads TGCAGCGTTGAAGATCCGCATACATGGAACTATGGCTACACCTTC.

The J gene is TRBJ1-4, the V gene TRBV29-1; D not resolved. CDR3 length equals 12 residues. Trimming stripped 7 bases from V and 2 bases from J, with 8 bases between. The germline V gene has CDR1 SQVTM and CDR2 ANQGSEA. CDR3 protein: CSAGRTNEKLFF. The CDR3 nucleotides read TGCAGCGCCGGACGGACTAATGAAAAACTGTTTTTT.

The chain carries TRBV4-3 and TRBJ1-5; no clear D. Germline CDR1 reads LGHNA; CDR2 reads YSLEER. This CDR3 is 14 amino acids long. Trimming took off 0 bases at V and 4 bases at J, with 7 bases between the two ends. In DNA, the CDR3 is TGCGCCAGCAGCCAAGAAGCCCTAAATCAGCCCCAGCATTTT. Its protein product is CASSQEALNQPQHF.

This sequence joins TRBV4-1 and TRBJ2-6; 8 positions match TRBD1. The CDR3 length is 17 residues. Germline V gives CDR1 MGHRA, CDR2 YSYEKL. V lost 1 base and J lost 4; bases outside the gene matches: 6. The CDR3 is CASSQAGTGDGANVLTF. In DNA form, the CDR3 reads TGCGCCAGCAGCCAAGCAGGGACAGGTGACGGGGCCAACGTCCTGACTTTC.

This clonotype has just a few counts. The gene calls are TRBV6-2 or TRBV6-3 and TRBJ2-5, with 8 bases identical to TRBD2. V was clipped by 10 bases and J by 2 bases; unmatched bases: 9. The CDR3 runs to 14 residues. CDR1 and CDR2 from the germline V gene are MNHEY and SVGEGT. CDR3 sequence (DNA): TGTGCCACGGGGGGGCCTCTACTGCAAGAGACCCAGTACTTC. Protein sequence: CATGGPLLQETQYF.

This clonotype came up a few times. The CDR3 nucleotides read TGTGCCAGCAGTTACCCCGCTAATGACAATGAGCAGTTCTTC. Translating it yields CASSYPANDNEQFF. The chain combines TRBV6-2 or TRBV6-3 with TRBJ2-1; D is undetermined. V shed 2 bases and J shed 5 bases, with 10 bases lying between them. This CDR3 region has 14 residues. From germline, CDR1 is MNHEY and CDR2 SVGEGT.

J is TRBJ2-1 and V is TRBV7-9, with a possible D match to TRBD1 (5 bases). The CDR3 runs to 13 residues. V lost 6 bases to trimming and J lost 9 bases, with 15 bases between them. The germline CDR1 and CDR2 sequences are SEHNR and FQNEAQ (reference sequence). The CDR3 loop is CASSTDSNIEQFF. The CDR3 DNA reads TGTGCCAGCAGTACAGACAGTAATATTGAGCAGTTCTTC. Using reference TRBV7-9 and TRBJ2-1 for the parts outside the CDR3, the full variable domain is DTGVSQNPRHKITKRGQNVTFRCDPISEHNRLYWYRQTLGQGPEFLTYFQNEAQLEKSRLLSDRFSAERPKGSFSTLEIQRTEQGDSAMYLCASSTDSNIEQFFGPGTRLTVL.

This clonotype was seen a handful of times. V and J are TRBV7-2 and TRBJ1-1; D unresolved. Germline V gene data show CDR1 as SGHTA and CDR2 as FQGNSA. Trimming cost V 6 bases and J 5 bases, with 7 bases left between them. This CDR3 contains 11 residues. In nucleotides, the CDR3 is TGTGCCAGCAGTTTAATGACTGAAGCTTTCTTT. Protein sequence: CASSLMTEAFF. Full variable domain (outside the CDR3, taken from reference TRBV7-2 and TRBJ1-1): GAGVSQSPSNKVTEKGKDVELRCDPISGHTALYWYRQSLGQGLEFLIYFQGNSAPDKSGLPSDRFSAERTGGSVSTLTIQRTQQEDSAVYLCASSLMTEAFFGQGTRLTVV.

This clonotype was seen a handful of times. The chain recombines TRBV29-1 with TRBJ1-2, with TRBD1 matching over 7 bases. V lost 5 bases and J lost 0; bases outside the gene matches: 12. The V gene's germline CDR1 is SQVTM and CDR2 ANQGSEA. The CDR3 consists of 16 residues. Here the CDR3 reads CSVPSYRGIANYGYTF. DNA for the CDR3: TGCAGCGTTCCGAGTTACAGGGGTATAGCTAACTATGGCTACACCTTC.

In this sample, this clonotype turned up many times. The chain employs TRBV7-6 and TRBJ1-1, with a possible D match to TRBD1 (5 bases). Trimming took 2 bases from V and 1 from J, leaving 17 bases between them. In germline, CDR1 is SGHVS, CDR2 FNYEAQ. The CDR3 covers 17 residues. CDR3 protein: CASSLNPRIDRNTEAFF. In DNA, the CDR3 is TGTGCCAGCAGCTTAAACCCCCGTATCGACAGGAACACTGAAGCTTTCTTT.

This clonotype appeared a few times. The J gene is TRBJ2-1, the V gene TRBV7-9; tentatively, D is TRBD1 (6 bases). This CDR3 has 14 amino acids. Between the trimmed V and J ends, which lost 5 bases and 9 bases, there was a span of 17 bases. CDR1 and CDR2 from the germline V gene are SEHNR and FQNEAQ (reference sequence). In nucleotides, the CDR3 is TGTGCCAGCAGCCCGATCGGGGCAGGGGCTGAGCAGTTCTTC. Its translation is CASSPIGAGAEQFF.